Listed below are T cell receptor beta chains from one sample, sequenced in a study of T-cell memory formation after mild COVID-19. Each CDR3 protein gets one entry after TCRdb re-called the 5' RACE reads with MiXCR. The repertoire consists of 540,000 or so distinct CDR3 sequences, with roughly 20% occurring once and the leading ten covering roughly an eighth. The sample consisted of PBMCs or a T cell subset sorted from them (not recorded which). Receptors were obtained from an adult woman who had mild COVID-19 (a few samples of this study predate the infection). Cell type and time point are not known. The CDR3 runs from the conserved cysteine through the conserved F or W. A D gene is named only where the DNA matches it firmly. Not all rows give a size; the values are once, few, many and, for expanded clones, a class.

j_call clone_size cdr3_length d_call v_call cdr3_nt cdr3_aa
TRBJ2-7 - 14 - TRBV27 TGTGCCAGCAGTTTAGTGGGGGGTCCCTACGAGCAGTACTTC CASSLVGGPYEQYF
TRBJ2-2 many 16 TRBD2 TRBV5-1 TGCGCCAGCAGATCCGGGACTAGCGGGTCTGCCGGGGAGCTGTTTTTT CASRSGTSGSAGELFF
TRBJ1-2 few 14 - TRBV20-1 TGCAGTGCTAGAGATTCAGTCAGCATGAGTGGCTACACCTTC CSARDSVSMSGYTF
TRBJ2-1 many 16 TRBD2 TRBV20-1 TGCAGTGCTCCTATTAAAGGCGGGGGGGCCTGGAATGAGCAGTTCTTC CSAPIKGGGAWNEQFF
TRBJ2-1 - 15 TRBD2 TRBV7-2 TGTGCCAGCAGCTTAGTTGCGGGAGTCCCGGATGAGCAGTTCTTC CASSLVAGVPDEQFF
TRBJ1-3 - 13 - TRBV29-1 TGCAGCGTTGCCTTGCGCTCTGGAAACACCATATATTTT CSVALRSGNTIYF
TRBJ2-7 few 15 - TRBV6-5 TGTGCCAGCAGTTACCTTGGGGGAATCCCCGACGAGCAGTACTTC CASSYLGGIPDEQYF
TRBJ1-2 few 15 - TRBV7-2 TGTGCCAGCAGCTTAGGGGAGGGGACTTACTATGGCTACACCTTC CASSLGEGTYYGYTF
TRBJ2-7 - 14 TRBD1 TRBV20-1 TGCAGTGCTGAGTGGGACAGGGGATTCGACGAGCAGTACTTC CSAEWDRGFDEQYF
TRBJ1-2 - 14 - TRBV5-1 TGCGCCAGCAGCCTATCGGGGGTCTTCTATGGCTACACCTTC CASSLSGVFYGYTF
TRBJ2-2 - 14 TRBD1 TRBV29-1 TGCAGCGTACAGGACAGGGCGTTCACCGGGGAGCTGTTTTTT CSVQDRAFTGELFF
TRBJ1-1 few 13 - TRBV12-3/TRBV12-4 TGTGCCAGCAGTTTAGTGGTGCAGGGGAAAGCTTTCTTT CASSLVVQGKAFF
TRBJ2-1 - 16 TRBD1 TRBV24-1 TGTGCCACCAGTGAAAAAAAGGGGGCAGAATACAATGAGCAGTTCTTC CATSEKKGAEYNEQFF
TRBJ1-2 - 11 - TRBV29-1 TGCAGCGTTGAAGTTGCGTATGGCTACACCTTC CSVEVAYGYTF
TRBJ2-1 - 18 - TRBV12-3/TRBV12-4 TGTGCCAGCAGTTCCTCCTCTCCAGGCTGGGGAGAATGGAATGAGCAGTTCTTC CASSSSSPGWGEWNEQFF
TRBJ2-1 - 15 - TRBV6-1 TGTGCCAGCAGTGAAGGTAGCGGTCCAGGTTATGAGCAGTTCTTC CASSEGSGPGYEQFF
TRBJ1-3 - 14 - TRBV5-1 TGCGCCAGCAGCAAGGACAGCTCTGGAAACACCATATATTTT CASSKDSSGNTIYF
TRBJ2-7 - 16 TRBD1 TRBV5-1 TGCGCCAGCAGCCAGGGACAGGTCGATTTCTCCTACGAGCAGTACTTC CASSQGQVDFSYEQYF
TRBJ2-3 few 18 - TRBV5-5 TGTGCCAGCAGCCCGTATGGAGTTCGGGGGGCGGACACAGATACGCAGTATTTT CASSPYGVRGADTDTQYF
TRBJ2-3 - 16 TRBD2 TRBV7-2 TGTGCCAGCAGCCTGGTACTAGCGGGGCGCACAGATACGCAGTATTTT CASSLVLAGRTDTQYF
TRBJ2-7 - 14 TRBD1 TRBV7-9 TGTGCCAGCAGCTTTTCCCAGGGGGCCTACGAGCAGTACTTC CASSFSQGAYEQYF
TRBJ1-2 few 12 TRBD1 TRBV7-9 TGTGCCAGCAGCTTAACAGGGGCCGGCTACACCTTC CASSLTGAGYTF
TRBJ2-7 few 17 TRBD2 TRBV5-5 TGTGCCAGCAGCTTGGCAGGCGGGGGGCCTAGTACCTACGAGCAGTACTTC CASSLAGGGPSTYEQYF
TRBJ2-3 - 18 TRBD2 TRBV7-9 TGTGCCAGCAGCCTCCCCGGGGGGATAGACCTTTTAACAGATACGCAGTATTTT CASSLPGGIDLLTDTQYF
TRBJ1-1 few 15 TRBD1 TRBV12-3/TRBV12-4 TGTGCCAGCAGTTCAAGGAGGGGGCAGAGGACTGAAGCTTTCTTT CASSSRRGQRTEAFF
TRBJ2-3 few 15 - TRBV5-5 TGTGCCAGCAGCTTGGTGTGGGAGCACACAGATACGCAGTATTTT CASSLVWEHTDTQYF
TRBJ2-3 - 15 TRBD1 TRBV27 TGTGCCAGCAGAGGGGGACAGACCTTCACAGATACGCAGTATTTT CASRGGQTFTDTQYF
TRBJ2-1 few 16 - TRBV24-1 TGTGCCACCAGTGATTTTCGACGGGACACCCTTTTGGAGCAGTTCTTC CATSDFRRDTLLEQFF
TRBJ1-5 few 13 - TRBV30 TGTGCCTGGAATTCGGGAAGGGATCAGCCCCAGCATTTT CAWNSGRDQPQHF
TRBJ1-1 - 15 - TRBV12-3/TRBV12-4 TGTGCCAGCAGTCAGAACCCCGGGCCGCGGGCTGAAGCTTTCTTT CASSQNPGPRAEAFF
TRBJ2-3 few 15 TRBD2 TRBV4-2 TGTGCCAGCAGCCCGACTAGGGGAGGGGCAGATACGCAGTATTTT CASSPTRGGADTQYF
TRBJ2-7 - 13 - TRBV7-9 TGTGCCAGCAGCTTCAACCCATGGCTCGAGCAGTACTTC CASSFNPWLEQYF
TRBJ2-5 - 11 - TRBV10-3 TGTGCCATCAGTGAGTCCGCGACCCAGTACTTC CAISESATQYF
TRBJ1-1 - 13 TRBD1 TRBV15 TGTGCCACCAGCTCTCGGGACAGGGTTGAAGCTTTCTTT CATSSRDRVEAFF
TRBJ1-1 - 14 - TRBV5-1 TGCGCCAGTAGAATAGCGACAGGGAACACTGAAGCTTTCTTT CASRIATGNTEAFF
TRBJ2-1 few 18 - TRBV5-1 TGCGCCAGCAGCTTGGCCCGAACCCTAGGGGGCTCCTACAATGAGCAGTTCTTC CASSLARTLGGSYNEQFF
TRBJ2-3 - 18 - TRBV7-9 TGTGCCAGCAGCTTAGCGGTTAGGAGTCGAGGGGGCACAGATACGCAGTATTTT CASSLAVRSRGGTDTQYF
TRBJ2-3 many 15 TRBD2 TRBV12-3/TRBV12-4 TGTGCCAGCAGTTTTCGTACGGCGGGAGGAGATACGCAGTATTTT CASSFRTAGGDTQYF
TRBJ2-3 - 15 TRBD1 TRBV2 TGTGCCAGCAGTAGTCAGGGGGTACCAGCAGATACGCAGTATTTT CASSSQGVPADTQYF
TRBJ2-1 - 14 TRBD1 TRBV2 TGTGCCAGCAGTGGGAGACAGGGATACAATGAGCAGTTCTTC CASSGRQGYNEQFF
TRBJ2-2 few 16 - TRBV2 TGTGCCAGCATGGTCAACGGGGGACTGAGGTTCGGGGAGCTGTTTTTT CASMVNGGLRFGELFF
TRBJ2-1 - 15 TRBD1 TRBV2 TGTGCCAGTACTCCCCGTAAAGGGGGCTGGAATGAGCAGTTCTTC CASTPRKGGWNEQFF
TRBJ2-4 few 12 - TRBV4-2 TGTGCCAGCAGCCAAGATGAAAACATTCAGTACTTC CASSQDENIQYF
TRBJ1-5 once 16 - TRBV2 TGTGCCAGCAGTGAAGCGCCAGGGGCCGGCAATCAGCCCCAGCATTTT CASSEAPGAGNQPQHF
TRBJ2-3 few 16 TRBD1 TRBV5-1 TGCGCCAGCAGCAAGGACCCCGGGACAGGCACAGATACGCAGTATTTT CASSKDPGTGTDTQYF
TRBJ2-3 - 18 TRBD2 TRBV12-3/TRBV12-4 TGTGCCAGCATCTCGACAGAGCCTGGCGGGAGGGCCAAAGGTACGCAGTATTTT CASISTEPGGRAKGTQYF
TRBJ2-1 - 16 TRBD2 TRBV24-1 TGTGCCACCAGTGATCCAACTAGCGGGGGCTACAATGAGCAGTTCTTC CATSDPTSGGYNEQFF
TRBJ1-2 - 15 - TRBV3-1 TGTGCCAGCAGCCAAGGAAGGGGAAACGACTATGGCTACACCTTC CASSQGRGNDYGYTF
TRBJ2-7 - 15 - TRBV7-2 TGTGCCAGCAGCTTAGCGAGTGTAGTGAGGGGCGAGCAGTACTTC CASSLASVVRGEQYF
TRBJ2-5 few 13 - TRBV10-3 TGTGCCATCTCCGGGACTGAAAAAGAGACCCAGTACTTC CAISGTEKETQYF
TRBJ2-3 few 15 - TRBV12-3/TRBV12-4 TGTGCCAGCAGGTCTTGGGCGGGCCGCACAGATACGCAGTATTTT CASRSWAGRTDTQYF
TRBJ2-3 - 14 TRBD2 TRBV24-1 TGTGCCACCAGTGTGACGGGAGGGATGGATACGCAGTATTTT CATSVTGGMDTQYF
TRBJ2-1 - 13 - TRBV9 TGTGCCAGCAGCGTAGAGGGGGGCCCCCAGCAGTTCTTC CASSVEGGPQQFF
TRBJ2-5 - 18 - TRBV7-6 TGTGCCAGCAGCTTACTTATCGGGGCTAGGGGTGTCGCGGAGACCCAGTACTTC CASSLLIGARGVAETQYF